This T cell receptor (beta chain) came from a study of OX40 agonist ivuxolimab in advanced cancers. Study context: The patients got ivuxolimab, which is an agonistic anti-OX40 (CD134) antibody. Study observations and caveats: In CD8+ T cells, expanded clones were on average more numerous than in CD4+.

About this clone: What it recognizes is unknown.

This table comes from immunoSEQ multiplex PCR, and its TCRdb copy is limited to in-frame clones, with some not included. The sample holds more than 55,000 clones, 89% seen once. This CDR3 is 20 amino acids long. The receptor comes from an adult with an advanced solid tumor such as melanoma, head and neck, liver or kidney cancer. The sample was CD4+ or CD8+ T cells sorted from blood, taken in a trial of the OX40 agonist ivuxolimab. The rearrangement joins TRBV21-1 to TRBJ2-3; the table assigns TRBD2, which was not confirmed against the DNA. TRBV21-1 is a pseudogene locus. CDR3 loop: CASSPTARGPTSGNTDTQYF. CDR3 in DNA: TGTGCCAGCAGCCCTACCGCGAGGGGTCCAACTAGCGGGAATACAGATACGCAGTATTTT.